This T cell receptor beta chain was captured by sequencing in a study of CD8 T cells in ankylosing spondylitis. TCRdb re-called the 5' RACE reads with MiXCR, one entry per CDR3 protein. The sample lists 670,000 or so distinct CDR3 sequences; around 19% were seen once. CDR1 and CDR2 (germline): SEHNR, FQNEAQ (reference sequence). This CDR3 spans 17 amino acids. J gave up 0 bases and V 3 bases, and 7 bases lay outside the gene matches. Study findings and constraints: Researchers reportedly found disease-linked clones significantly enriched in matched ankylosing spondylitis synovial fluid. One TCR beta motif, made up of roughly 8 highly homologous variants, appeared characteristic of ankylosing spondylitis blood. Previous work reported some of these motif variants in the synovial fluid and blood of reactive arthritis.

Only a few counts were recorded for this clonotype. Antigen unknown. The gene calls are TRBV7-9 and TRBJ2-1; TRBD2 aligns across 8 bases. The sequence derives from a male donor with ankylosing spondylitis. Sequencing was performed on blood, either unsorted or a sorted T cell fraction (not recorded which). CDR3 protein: CASSFELAGSSYNEQFF. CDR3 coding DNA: TGTGCCAGCAGCTTCGAGCTAGCGGGCAGCTCCTACAATGAGCAGTTCTTC.